The rows below give T cell receptor beta chains drawn from one sample of a study of CD8 T cells in ankylosing spondylitis. TCRdb re-derived calls from the 5' RACE reads in MiXCR, one entry per CDR3 protein. There are around 33,000 distinct CDR3 sequences in the sample; 6.5% to 9% occur only once, and roughly a tenth lies in the top ten. The sequencing input was blood, either unsorted or a sorted T cell fraction (not recorded which). These receptors were taken from a male donor with ankylosing spondylitis or in good health (not recorded which). The CDR3 runs from the conserved cysteine through the conserved F or W. Each record gives: clone size, V gene, D gene, CDR3 length, J gene, CDR3 protein, CDR3 DNA. The D gene is left open where the match is weak. Where a row states a size, it is once, few, many or the class of an expanded clone; other rows omit it.

clone size: few
V gene: TRBV12-3/TRBV12-4
D gene: .
CDR3 length: 13
J gene: TRBJ1-1
CDR3 protein: CASRTTANTEAFF
CDR3 DNA: TGTGCCAGCAGAACCACGGCGAACACTGAAGCTTTCTTT

clone size: .
V gene: TRBV25-1
D gene: TRBD1
CDR3 length: 14
J gene: TRBJ2-1
CDR3 protein: CASTEGTGGGEQFF
CDR3 DNA: TGTGCCAGCACGGAGGGGACAGGGGGCGGGGAGCAGTTCTTC

clone size: few
V gene: TRBV28
D gene: .
CDR3 length: 13
J gene: TRBJ1-2
CDR3 protein: CASSLQSTWAYTF
CDR3 DNA: TGTGCCAGCAGTCTTCAGAGCACATGGGCCTACACCTTC

clone size: many
V gene: TRBV28
D gene: TRBD2
CDR3 length: 15
J gene: TRBJ2-7
CDR3 protein: CASRPLAGGSYEQYF
CDR3 DNA: TGTGCCAGCAGACCTCTAGCGGGAGGGTCCTACGAGCAGTACTTC

clone size: many
V gene: TRBV5-1
D gene: TRBD2
CDR3 length: 15
J gene: TRBJ2-1
CDR3 protein: CASSLELAGHNEQFF
CDR3 DNA: TGCGCCAGCAGCTTGGAACTAGCGGGGCACAATGAGCAGTTCTTC

clone size: many
V gene: TRBV21-1
D gene: .
CDR3 length: 14
J gene: TRBJ2-3
CDR3 protein: CASSKSTSTDTQYF
CDR3 DNA: TGTGCCAGCAGCAAAAGTACTAGCACAGATACGCAGTATTTT

clone size: few
V gene: TRBV19
D gene: .
CDR3 length: 14
J gene: TRBJ2-7
CDR3 protein: CASSLRTETYEQYF
CDR3 DNA: TGTGCCAGTAGTCTCCGGACAGAGACGTACGAGCAGTACTTC

clone size: many
V gene: TRBV12-3/TRBV12-4
D gene: .
CDR3 length: 15
J gene: TRBJ1-1
CDR3 protein: CASSHLSGPNTEAFF
CDR3 DNA: TGTGCCAGCAGCCACCTGTCGGGTCCGAACACTGAAGCTTTCTTT

clone size: many
V gene: TRBV29-1
D gene: TRBD2
CDR3 length: 12
J gene: TRBJ2-5
CDR3 protein: CSVTSGPETQYF
CDR3 DNA: TGCAGCGTCACTAGCGGTCCAGAGACCCAGTACTTC

clone size: many
V gene: TRBV29-1
D gene: .
CDR3 length: 13
J gene: TRBJ1-5
CDR3 protein: CSVEGGSDQPQHF
CDR3 DNA: TGCAGCGTTGAAGGGGGCTCGGATCAGCCCCAGCATTTT

clone size: many
V gene: TRBV20-1
D gene: TRBD2
CDR3 length: 13
J gene: TRBJ2-1
CDR3 protein: CSARLAGIDEQFF
CDR3 DNA: TGCAGTGCCCGACTAGCGGGAATCGATGAGCAGTTCTTC

clone size: many
V gene: TRBV29-1
D gene: .
CDR3 length: 13
J gene: TRBJ1-4
CDR3 protein: CSATGTGNEKLFF
CDR3 DNA: TGCAGCGCCACCGGGACGGGGAATGAAAAACTGTTTTTT

clone size: many
V gene: TRBV5-1
D gene: TRBD2
CDR3 length: 15
J gene: TRBJ2-7
CDR3 protein: CASSWTSGGSYEQYF
CDR3 DNA: TGCGCCAGCAGCTGGACTAGCGGAGGGTCTTACGAGCAGTACTTC

clone size: many
V gene: TRBV20-1
D gene: .
CDR3 length: 15
J gene: TRBJ1-5
CDR3 protein: CSASPGPRSNQPQHF
CDR3 DNA: TGCAGTGCTTCGCCTGGACCGCGGAGCAATCAGCCCCAGCATTTT

clone size: many
V gene: TRBV5-1
D gene: .
CDR3 length: 15
J gene: TRBJ1-6
CDR3 protein: CASSLGLLEPSPLHF
CDR3 DNA: TGCGCCAGCAGCTTAGGGTTACTGGAACCTTCACCCCTCCACTTT

clone size: many
V gene: TRBV6-1
D gene: TRBD1
CDR3 length: 13
J gene: TRBJ1-2
CDR3 protein: CASSWDRDSGYTF
CDR3 DNA: TGTGCCAGCAGCTGGGACAGGGACTCGGGCTACACCTTC

clone size: many
V gene: TRBV24-1
D gene: .
CDR3 length: 11
J gene: TRBJ2-1
CDR3 protein: CATSAGVGQFF
CDR3 DNA: TGTGCCACCAGTGCGGGCGTCGGACAGTTCTTC

clone size: many
V gene: TRBV20-1
D gene: .
CDR3 length: 9
J gene: TRBJ1-2
CDR3 protein: CSAGYGYTF
CDR3 DNA: TGCAGTGCTGGGTATGGCTACACCTTC

clone size: many
V gene: TRBV7-2
D gene: TRBD2
CDR3 length: 15
J gene: TRBJ2-3
CDR3 protein: CASSPTSGSTDTQYF
CDR3 DNA: TGTGCCAGCAGCCCAACTAGCGGGAGCACAGATACGCAGTATTTT

clone size: many
V gene: TRBV6-1
D gene: TRBD1
CDR3 length: 14
J gene: TRBJ1-5
CDR3 protein: CASIPGTGNQPQHF
CDR3 DNA: TGTGCCAGCATTCCAGGGACAGGGAATCAGCCCCAGCATTTT

clone size: few
V gene: TRBV10-2
D gene: TRBD2
CDR3 length: 18
J gene: TRBJ2-1
CDR3 protein: CASSEPLGGRAGYNEQFF
CDR3 DNA: TGCGCCAGCAGTGAGCCCCTTGGCGGGAGGGCCGGATACAATGAGCAGTTCTTC

clone size: few
V gene: TRBV29-1
D gene: TRBD1
CDR3 length: 12
J gene: TRBJ2-1
CDR3 protein: CSAGQGVNEQFF
CDR3 DNA: TGCAGCGCGGGACAGGGGGTAAATGAGCAGTTCTTC

clone size: many
V gene: TRBV12-3/TRBV12-4
D gene: TRBD2
CDR3 length: 15
J gene: TRBJ2-5
CDR3 protein: CASSLGGGAQETQYF
CDR3 DNA: TGTGCCAGCAGTTTAGGCGGGGGGGCACAAGAGACCCAGTACTTC

clone size: many
V gene: TRBV14
D gene: .
CDR3 length: 15
J gene: TRBJ2-7
CDR3 protein: CASSQDAGSSYEQYF
CDR3 DNA: TGTGCCAGCAGCCAAGATGCAGGGAGCTCCTACGAGCAGTACTTC

clone size: medium-sized
V gene: TRBV29-1
D gene: .
CDR3 length: 13
J gene: TRBJ2-7
CDR3 protein: CSVAPGGFYEQYF
CDR3 DNA: TGCAGCGTCGCCCCCGGGGGCTTCTACGAGCAGTACTTC

clone size: medium-sized
V gene: TRBV9
D gene: .
CDR3 length: 16
J gene: TRBJ2-2
CDR3 protein: CASRGAGTRAPGELFF
CDR3 DNA: TGTGCCAGCAGAGGAGCCGGGACAAGAGCTCCCGGGGAGCTGTTTTTT

clone size: many
V gene: TRBV5-1
D gene: TRBD2
CDR3 length: 15
J gene: TRBJ2-7
CDR3 protein: CASSLALAGAGEQYF
CDR3 DNA: TGCGCCAGCAGCTTGGCCCTAGCGGGAGCAGGTGAGCAGTACTTC

clone size: few
V gene: TRBV4-2
D gene: .
CDR3 length: 14
J gene: TRBJ2-1
CDR3 protein: CASTPLTSRNEQFF
CDR3 DNA: TGTGCCAGCACCCCCCTGACTAGTCGTAATGAGCAGTTCTTC

clone size: many
V gene: TRBV29-1
D gene: .
CDR3 length: 15
J gene: TRBJ1-2
CDR3 protein: CSVGPNPSRGNGYTF
CDR3 DNA: TGCAGCGTTGGACCCAATCCCAGCAGGGGCAATGGCTACACCTTC

clone size: .
V gene: TRBV27
D gene: TRBD2
CDR3 length: 15
J gene: TRBJ2-5
CDR3 protein: CASSLSGREEETQYF
CDR3 DNA: TGTGCCAGCAGTTTGTCCGGGAGGGAGGAAGAGACCCAGTACTTC

clone size: many
V gene: TRBV19
D gene: .
CDR3 length: 13
J gene: TRBJ2-1
CDR3 protein: CASSILGFDEQFF
CDR3 DNA: TGTGCCAGTAGTATTTTGGGATTTGATGAGCAGTTCTTC

clone size: many
V gene: TRBV20-1
D gene: .
CDR3 length: 15
J gene: TRBJ2-1
CDR3 protein: CSAPMVNQGSNEQFF
CDR3 DNA: TGCAGTGCGCCGATGGTGAATCAGGGTTCGAATGAGCAGTTCTTC

clone size: many
V gene: TRBV15
D gene: .
CDR3 length: 20
J gene: TRBJ2-5
CDR3 protein: CATSRLYGALGTPSGETQYF
CDR3 DNA: TGTGCCACCAGCAGGTTATATGGGGCACTGGGGACGCCCTCTGGGGAGACCCAGTACTTC

clone size: many
V gene: TRBV2
D gene: TRBD2
CDR3 length: 16
J gene: TRBJ2-1
CDR3 protein: CASSEQGREGLGEQFF
CDR3 DNA: TGTGCCAGCAGTGAACAGGGGCGGGAGGGCCTGGGTGAGCAGTTCTTC

clone size: many
V gene: TRBV20-1
D gene: TRBD2
CDR3 length: 16
J gene: TRBJ2-1
CDR3 protein: CSARDSGTSWRNEQFF
CDR3 DNA: TGCAGTGCTAGAGATTCAGGGACTAGCTGGAGGAATGAGCAGTTCTTC

clone size: many
V gene: TRBV12-3/TRBV12-4
D gene: .
CDR3 length: 14
J gene: TRBJ2-7
CDR3 protein: CASSLALARDEQYF
CDR3 DNA: TGTGCCAGCAGTTTAGCACTAGCTCGGGACGAGCAGTACTTC

clone size: many
V gene: TRBV7-8
D gene: TRBD2
CDR3 length: 16
J gene: TRBJ2-1
CDR3 protein: CASSHWTSGTYNEQFF
CDR3 DNA: TGTGCCAGCAGCCACTGGACTAGCGGGACCTACAATGAGCAGTTCTTC

clone size: many
V gene: TRBV28
D gene: .
CDR3 length: 15
J gene: TRBJ2-1
CDR3 protein: CASRKARTPNNEQFF
CDR3 DNA: TGTGCCAGCAGAAAGGCGAGGACCCCAAACAATGAGCAGTTCTTC

clone size: .
V gene: TRBV2
D gene: .
CDR3 length: 13
J gene: TRBJ1-1
CDR3 protein: CASSDLGNTEAFF
CDR3 DNA: TGTGCCAGCAGTGATCTGGGGAACACTGAAGCTTTCTTT

clone size: many
V gene: TRBV18
D gene: TRBD1
CDR3 length: 16
J gene: TRBJ1-2
CDR3 protein: CASSPRSGQGNYGYTF
CDR3 DNA: TGTGCCAGCTCACCAAGGTCGGGACAGGGAAACTATGGCTACACCTTC

clone size: few
V gene: TRBV7-9
D gene: .
CDR3 length: 15
J gene: TRBJ2-3
CDR3 protein: CASSLTGASTDTQYF
CDR3 DNA: TGTGCCAGCAGCTTAACGGGGGCTAGCACAGATACGCAGTATTTT

clone size: many
V gene: TRBV20-1
D gene: TRBD2
CDR3 length: 17
J gene: TRBJ2-3
CDR3 protein: CCASFPSGSASTDTQYF
CDR3 DNA: TGCTGTGCTAGTTTTCCTAGCGGGAGCGCTAGCACAGATACGCAGTATTTT

clone size: many
V gene: TRBV29-1
D gene: TRBD1
CDR3 length: 11
J gene: TRBJ1-1
CDR3 protein: CSVEQGAEAFF
CDR3 DNA: TGCAGCGTTGAACAGGGGGCTGAAGCTTTCTTT

clone size: .
V gene: TRBV13
D gene: .
CDR3 length: 12
J gene: TRBJ1-1
CDR3 protein: CASSLGFTEAFF
CDR3 DNA: TGTGCCAGCAGCTTAGGGTTCACTGAAGCTTTCTTT

clone size: many
V gene: TRBV20-1
D gene: .
CDR3 length: 14
J gene: TRBJ2-5
CDR3 protein: CSARDLPGIETQYF
CDR3 DNA: TGCAGTGCTAGAGACCTGCCGGGTATAGAGACCCAGTACTTC

clone size: many
V gene: TRBV28
D gene: .
CDR3 length: 14
J gene: TRBJ2-7
CDR3 protein: CASSGDTGLREQYF
CDR3 DNA: TGTGCCAGCAGTGGCGACACTGGTCTCCGCGAGCAGTACTTC

clone size: many
V gene: TRBV28
D gene: .
CDR3 length: 11
J gene: TRBJ2-7
CDR3 protein: CASSLEYEQYF
CDR3 DNA: TGTGCCAGCAGTTTAGAGTACGAGCAGTACTTC

clone size: many
V gene: TRBV29-1
D gene: .
CDR3 length: 12
J gene: TRBJ1-1
CDR3 protein: CSVEGGNTEAFF
CDR3 DNA: TGCAGCGTTGAGGGGGGGAACACTGAAGCTTTCTTT

clone size: few
V gene: TRBV19
D gene: TRBD1
CDR3 length: 16
J gene: TRBJ2-1
CDR3 protein: CASSIDRTGSYNEQFF
CDR3 DNA: TGTGCCAGTAGTATAGACAGGACAGGGTCTTACAATGAGCAGTTCTTC

clone size: many
V gene: TRBV7-7
D gene: .
CDR3 length: 15
J gene: TRBJ1-1
CDR3 protein: CASSPLQGINTEAFF
CDR3 DNA: TGTGCCAGCAGCCCCCTACAGGGTATCAACACTGAAGCTTTCTTT

clone size: many
V gene: TRBV5-1
D gene: TRBD2
CDR3 length: 16
J gene: TRBJ2-1
CDR3 protein: CASSLESGSPYNEQFF
CDR3 DNA: TGCGCCAGCAGCCTTGAAAGCGGGAGCCCTTACAATGAGCAGTTCTTC